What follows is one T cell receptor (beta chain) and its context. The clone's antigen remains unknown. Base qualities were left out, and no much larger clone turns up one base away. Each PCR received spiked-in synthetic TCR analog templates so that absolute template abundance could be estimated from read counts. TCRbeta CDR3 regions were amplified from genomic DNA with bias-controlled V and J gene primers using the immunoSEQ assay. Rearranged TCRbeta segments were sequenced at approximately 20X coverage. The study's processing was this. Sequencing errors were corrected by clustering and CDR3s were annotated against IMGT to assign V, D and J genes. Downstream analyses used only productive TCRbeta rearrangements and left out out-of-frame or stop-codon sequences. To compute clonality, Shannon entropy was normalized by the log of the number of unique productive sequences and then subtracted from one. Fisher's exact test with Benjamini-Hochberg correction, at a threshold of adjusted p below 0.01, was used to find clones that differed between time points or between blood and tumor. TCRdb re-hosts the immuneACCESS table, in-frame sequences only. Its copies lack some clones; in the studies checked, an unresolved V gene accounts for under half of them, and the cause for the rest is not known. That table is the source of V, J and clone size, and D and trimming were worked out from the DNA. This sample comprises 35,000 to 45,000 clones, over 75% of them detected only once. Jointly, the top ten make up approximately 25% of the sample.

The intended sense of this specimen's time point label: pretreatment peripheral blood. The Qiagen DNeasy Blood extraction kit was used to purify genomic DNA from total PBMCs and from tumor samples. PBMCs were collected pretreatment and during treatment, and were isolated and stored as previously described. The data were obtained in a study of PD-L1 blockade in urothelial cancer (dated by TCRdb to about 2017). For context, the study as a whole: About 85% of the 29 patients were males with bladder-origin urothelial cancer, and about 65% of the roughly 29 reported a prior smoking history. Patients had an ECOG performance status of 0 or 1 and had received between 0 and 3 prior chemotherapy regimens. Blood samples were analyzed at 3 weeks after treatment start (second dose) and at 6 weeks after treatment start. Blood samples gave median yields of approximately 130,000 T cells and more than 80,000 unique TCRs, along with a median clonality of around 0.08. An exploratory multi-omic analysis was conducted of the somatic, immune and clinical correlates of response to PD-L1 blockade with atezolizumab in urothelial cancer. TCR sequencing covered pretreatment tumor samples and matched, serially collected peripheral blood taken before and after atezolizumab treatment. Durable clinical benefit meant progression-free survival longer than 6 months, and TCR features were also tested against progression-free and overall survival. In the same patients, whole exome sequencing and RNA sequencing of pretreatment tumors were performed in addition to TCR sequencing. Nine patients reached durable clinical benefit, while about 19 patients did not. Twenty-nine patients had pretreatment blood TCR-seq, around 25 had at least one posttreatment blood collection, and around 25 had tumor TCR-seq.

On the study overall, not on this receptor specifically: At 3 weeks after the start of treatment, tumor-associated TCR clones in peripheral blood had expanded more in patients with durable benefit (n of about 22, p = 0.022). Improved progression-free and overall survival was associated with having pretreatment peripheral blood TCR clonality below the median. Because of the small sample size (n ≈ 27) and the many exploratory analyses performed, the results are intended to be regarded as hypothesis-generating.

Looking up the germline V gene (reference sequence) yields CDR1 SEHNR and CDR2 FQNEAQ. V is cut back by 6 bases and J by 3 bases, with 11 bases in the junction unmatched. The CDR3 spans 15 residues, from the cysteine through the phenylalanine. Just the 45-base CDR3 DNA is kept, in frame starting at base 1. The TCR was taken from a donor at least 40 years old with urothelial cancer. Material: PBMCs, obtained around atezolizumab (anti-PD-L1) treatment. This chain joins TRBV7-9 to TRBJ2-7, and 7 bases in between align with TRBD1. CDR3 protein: CASRRGTETYYEQYF. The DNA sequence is TGTGCCAGCAGACGAGGGACAGAAACATACTACGAGCAGTACTTC.